The 20 T cell receptor beta chains reported below all come from one sample, sequenced in a study of blood T cell repertoires in COVID-19. Measured with immunoSEQ multiplex PCR; TCRdb has only the in-frame clones, and not every one. The table lists approximately 300,000 clones, approximately 90% of them singletons. Sequencing was carried out using peripheral blood. The source is a woman between 35 and 50 years old with acute or convalescent COVID-19.

The table lists this clone with a count of one. The chain links TRBV27 to TRBJ2-5; 8 nucleotides line up with TRBD1. The CDR3 runs 16 residues. The germline CDR1 and CDR2 sequences are MNHEY and SMNVEV (reference sequence). Germline trimming cut 5 bases from V and 2 bases from J; bases unmatched to any gene: 10. The chain's CDR3 is CASSPYPGQAQETQYF. CDR3 coding DNA: TGTGCCAGCAGTCCTTACCCGGGACAGGCACAAGAGACCCAGTACTTC.

A single count supports this clone. V gene TRBV6-5 combines with J gene TRBJ1-1, with 7 bases matching TRBD1. CDR3 length equals 14 residues. V lost 6 bases and J lost 2; bases outside the gene matches: 6. Germline V gene data show CDR1 as MNHEY and CDR2 as SVGAGI. In DNA, the CDR3 is TGTGCCAGCAGAGTTGACAGGGCTAACACTGAAGCTTTCTTT. This translates into CASRVDRANTEAFF.

The V and J genes are TRBV5-5 and TRBJ1-4, with 7 bases matching TRBD1. Germline values: CDR1 SGHKS, CDR2 YYEKEE (reference sequence). The length of the CDR3 is 15 residues. J gave up 1 base and V 3 bases, and 3 bases lay outside the gene matches. CDR3 amino acids: CASSWQGGTNEKLFF. In DNA, the CDR3 is TGTGCCAGCAGCTGGCAGGGGGGAACTAATGAAAAACTGTTTTTT.

The CDR3 loop reads CATSREQGRLNTEAFF. CDR3 sequence (DNA): TGTGCCACCAGCAGAGAACAGGGGAGATTGAACACTGAAGCTTTCTTT. The chain links TRBV15 to TRBJ1-1; TRBD1 matches at 7 bases. Per the germline V gene, CDR1 is LNHNV and CDR2 is YYDKDF (reference sequence). V shed 0 bases, J shed 0 bases, and the junction held 4 bases outside the gene matches. This CDR3 spans 16 amino acids.

V is TRBV19 and J is TRBJ1-2; maybe TRBD1 (6 bases). This CDR3 has 15 amino acids. From germline, CDR1 is LNHDA and CDR2 SQIVND (reference sequence). V was clipped by 7 bases and J by 0 bases, with 15 bases between them. CDR3 in amino acids: CASTSFRTANYGYTF. CDR3 coding DNA: TGTGCCAGTACCTCATTCCGGACAGCTAACTATGGCTACACCTTC.

The chain recombines TRBV5-8 with TRBJ2-2, with TRBD1 matching 7 bases. CDR3 length equals 15 residues. V lost 6 bases to trimming and J lost 0 bases; unmatched junction nucleotides: 5. Germline V gene sequence: CDR1 SGHTS, CDR2 YDEGEE. The CDR3, as DNA: TGTGCCAGCAACTCCGGGACAGCGAACACCGGGGAGCTGTTTTTT. This translates into CASNSGTANTGELFF.

This clone was recorded once. The V gene is TRBV29-1, the J gene TRBJ1-2; no clear D gene. The germline V gene has CDR1 SQVTM and CDR2 ANQGSEA. Trimming left V 3 bases short and J 8 bases short, with 13 bases between. The CDR3 consists of 12 residues. CDR3 nucleotides: TGCAGCGTTGATCCTCCGGCGGGCGGCTACACCTTC. It yields the protein CSVDPPAGGYTF.

This sequence joins TRBV5-1 and TRBJ2-2, with 8 nucleotides matching TRBD1. V shed 7 bases and J 1 base; nucleotides not matched to a gene: 9. The CDR3 spans 16 residues. Looked up from germline, CDR1 is SGHRS and CDR2 is YFSETQ. The CDR3: CASRHGGQGNTGELFF. In nucleotides, the CDR3 is TGCGCCAGCCGTCATGGTGGACAGGGGAACACCGGGGAGCTGTTTTTT.

This chain connects TRBV2 to TRBJ2-5, with 10 bases matching TRBD2. This CDR3 is 17 amino acids long. Germline V gene sequence: CDR1 SNHLY, CDR2 FYNNEI. V dropped 8 bases and J dropped 3; count of bases not matched to a gene: 15. The CDR3 nucleotides are TGTGCCAGCGACCTCGGGGAGCGGGGGGGCAAAGAAGAGACCCAGTACTTC. It codes for CASDLGERGGKEETQYF.

The genes are TRBV11-3 and TRBJ1-1, with 7 bases aligning to TRBD1. CDR1 SGHNT and CDR2 YENEEA come from the germline V gene. The CDR3 loop spans 15 amino acids. V trimming: 5 bases; J trimming: 1 base; junction bases outside the gene matches: 7. CDR3 protein: CASSPQGGPNTEAFF. In nucleotides, the CDR3 is TGTGCCAGCAGCCCCCAGGGGGGTCCGAACACTGAAGCTTTCTTT.

This clone occurred many times. The rearrangement uses TRBV6-1 and TRBJ2-7; TRBD2 agrees at 11 bases. The CDR3 sequence is 15 residues long. V was pared by 2 bases and J by 0 bases, with 0 bases of the junction left unmatched. In germline, CDR1 is MNHNS, CDR2 SASEGT. The CDR3 loop is CASSELAGGSYEQYV. The CDR3 region has the DNA TGTGCCAGCAGTGAACTAGCGGGGGGCTCCTACGAGCAGTACGTC.

The chain is built from TRBV5-6 and TRBJ2-7, with 10 bases identical to TRBD2. The CDR3 length is 14 residues. Germline V lookup: CDR1 SGHDT, CDR2 YYEEEE. J was trimmed by 3 bases and V by 2 bases; bases with no gene match: 2. The chain's CDR3 is CASSLGLAVYEQYV. The CDR3 bases are TGTGCCAGCAGCTTAGGACTAGCGGTCTACGAGCAGTACGTC.

CDR3 sequence reads: CASSLQDNGEKLFF. CDR3 DNA: TGTGCCAGTAGTCTACAGGATAATGGTGAAAAACTGTTTTTT. This chain uses TRBV19 with TRBJ1-4; possible D gene TRBD1, 5 bases. Germline CDR1 reads LNHDA; CDR2 reads SQIVND (reference sequence). The CDR3 contains 14 residues. V was pared by 5 bases and J by 7 bases, with 14 bases between.

Only a few counts were recorded for this clone. The V gene is TRBV28, the J gene TRBJ1-5, with 7 positions matching TRBD1. After removal of 4 bases from V and 5 bases from J, the junction contained 5 bases not matched to a gene. The CDR3 runs 14 residues. The V gene's germline CDR1 is MDHEN and CDR2 SYDVKM. The CDR3 loop reads CASSSYRGHQPQHF. In DNA form, the CDR3 reads TGTGCCAGCAGTTCGTACAGGGGTCATCAGCCCCAGCATTTT. The variable domain in full, completed from reference TRBV28 and TRBJ1-5, reads DVKVTQSSRYLVKRTGEKVFLECVQDMDHENMFWYRQDPGLGLRLIYFSYDVKMKEKGDIPEGYSVSREKKERFSLILESASTNQTSMYLCASSSYRGHQPQHFGDGTRLSIL.

Written as DNA, the CDR3 is TGTGCCAGTACAGATCGGGTAGGCACTGAAGCTTTCTTT. This gives the protein CASTDRVGTEAFF. This rearrangement joins TRBV19 to TRBJ1-1; no firm D call. Germline CDR1 reads LNHDA; CDR2 reads SQIVND (reference sequence). Trimming left V 7 bases short and J 4 bases short, with 13 bases between. The CDR3 extends over 13 amino acids.

This clone was detected only once. The gene calls are TRBV10-3 and TRBJ1-2; 9 positions match TRBD1. V was pared by 6 bases and J by 3 bases, with 5 bases of the junction left unmatched. The CDR3 contains 14 residues. Germline CDR1 reads ENHRY; CDR2 reads SYGVKD. The CDR3: CAISLGQGDYGYTF. DNA for the CDR3: TGTGCCATCAGCTTGGGACAGGGAGACTATGGCTACACCTTC.

V is TRBV27 and J is TRBJ2-7; D perhaps matches TRBD2 (5 bases). Germline V gene data show CDR1 as MNHEY and CDR2 as SMNVEV (reference sequence). Trimming stripped 3 bases from V and 1 base from J, with 13 bases between. The CDR3 contains 15 residues. CDR3 protein: CASSLSAALSYEQYV. DNA of the CDR3: TGTGCCAGCAGTTTGTCAGCGGCCCTATCCTACGAGCAGTACGTC.

This clone was counted once. V gene TRBV5-6 combines with J gene TRBJ1-2; TRBD1 agrees at 9 bases. The V gene end was trimmed by 4 bases and the J gene end by 4 bases; junction bases not matched to a gene: 8. The CDR3 is 15 amino acids. Germline V gives CDR1 SGHDT, CDR2 YYEEEE. CDR3 region: CASSTMGTGFYGYTF. Written as DNA, the CDR3 is TGTGCCAGCAGCACCATGGGGACAGGGTTCTATGGCTACACCTTC.

The chain carries TRBV4-1 and TRBJ2-4; 13 bases line up with TRBD2. This CDR3 has 19 amino acids. The ends lost 5 bases at V and 0 bases at J; junction bases unmatched: 10. Germline V gene sequence: CDR1 MGHRA, CDR2 YSYEKL. The CDR3 is CASSEGTSGEGLAKNIQYF. The DNA of the CDR3 is TGCGCCAGCAGCGAAGGGACTAGCGGGGAGGGATTAGCCAAAAACATTCAGTACTTC.

This clone was observed a few times. Written as DNA, the CDR3 is TGTGCCAGCAGCTCTCAACGGACAGGGAACTATGGCTACACCTTC. This translates into CASSSQRTGNYGYTF. The chain combines TRBV7-9 with TRBJ1-2, with TRBD1 matching over 8 bases. The V gene end was trimmed by 4 bases and the J gene end by 2 bases; junction bases not matched to a gene: 6. Germline values: CDR1 SEHNR, CDR2 FQNEAQ (reference sequence). The CDR3 has 15 amino acids.